The source of this TCR beta chain is a study of cytomegalovirus exposure and HLA in healthy donors. PCR amplification relied on 60 Vbeta primers (plus 13 Jbeta primers). The assay was immunoSEQ multiplex PCR, and TCRdb's table has in-frame clones only and misses some. The sample holds about 69,000 clones; around 68% are singletons and the top ten take roughly 9.8%. Germline values: CDR1 MNHEY, CDR2 SVGAGI. V was clipped by 7 bases and J by 5 bases, with 9 bases between them. The CDR3 sequence is 13 residues long. The V gene is TRBV6-5, the J gene TRBJ1-6, with D maybe TRBD1 (5 bases). The receptor was isolated from a woman aged 30 to 39 in good health and CMV-seronegative. Specimen: PBMCs. CDR3 DNA sequence: TGTGCCAGCATGTGGGGGGATAATTCACCCCTCCACTTT. Translated: CASMWGDNSPLHF.